Below, 22 T cell receptor beta chains from the same sample are listed, as sequenced in a study of radiation and T cells in renal cell carcinoma. Libraries were prepared by immunoSEQ multiplex PCR; TCRdb keeps only in-frame clonotypes and omits some of them. This table has approximately 83,000 clones, around four fifths appearing once. Specified time point: blood 4 weeks post-SBRT, at nephrectomy. Treatment described: 15 Gy SBRT to primary tumor, nephrectomy 4 weeks later. This specimen consisted of blood, obtained from a patient whose treatment included radiotherapy and nephrectomy. Receptor source: a man aged 45-65 years with renal cell carcinoma.

The chain employs TRBV4-2 and TRBJ2-2, with TRBD2 identical over 12 bases. Germline CDR1 reads LGHNA; CDR2 reads YNFKEQ. This CDR3 region has 18 residues. V shed 0 bases and J 5 bases; nucleotides not matched to a gene: 7. CDR3 protein: CASSQDPSGGARTGELFF. The CDR3 coding sequence is TGTGCCAGCAGCCAAGATCCTAGCGGGGGGGCTAGGACCGGGGAGCTGTTTTTT.

CDR3 DNA: TGTGCCAGCAGCTTGTACCACGGGCAGGGGGCATCCGGCTACACCTTC. Protein product: CASSLYHGQGASGYTF. The chain couples TRBV5-4 to TRBJ1-2; TRBD1 matches at 8 bases. Trimming removed 1 base from V and 8 bases from J; junction bases left unmatched: 13. CDR3 length equals 16 residues. Germline V gene lookup returns CDR1 SGHNT and CDR2 YYREEE (reference sequence).

This chain links TRBV5-5 with TRBJ1-1, with D perhaps matching TRBD1 (5 bases). There are 14 residues in the CDR3. Between the trimmed V and J ends, which lost 4 bases and 2 bases, there was a span of 12 bases. In germline, CDR1 is SGHKS, CDR2 YYEKEE (reference sequence). The CDR3 region is CASSTIGTNTEAFF. The CDR3 coding sequence is TGTGCCAGCAGCACAATAGGGACTAACACTGAAGCTTTCTTT.

The chain recombines TRBV2 with TRBJ2-7; D tentatively reads TRBD1 or TRBD2 (5 bases each). The germline V and J ends were trimmed by 8 bases and 3 bases, with 17 bases remaining between them. Germline lookup yields CDR1 SNHLY and CDR2 FYNNEI. The CDR3 covers 14 residues. The CDR3 bases are TGTGCCAGCGGGGACGATCCCGAGTACTACGAGCAGTACTTC. It encodes CASGDDPEYYEQYF.

CDR3 residues: CASSVSAVWVAEAFF. In nucleotides, the CDR3 is TGTGCCAGCAGCGTCTCAGCGGTCTGGGTCGCTGAAGCTTTCTTT. This chain uses TRBV5-6 with TRBJ1-1; D uncertain. The V gene's germline CDR1 is SGHDT and CDR2 YYEEEE. CDR3 length equals 15 residues. Between the trimmed V and J ends, which lost 4 bases and 6 bases, there was a span of 19 bases.

This clone showed up just once. The J gene is TRBJ2-2, the V gene TRBV7-8; no clear D. The V gene's germline CDR1 is SGHVS and CDR2 FQNEAQ. The CDR3 is 13 amino acids. V lost 5 bases and J lost 1, with 5 bases in between. CDR3: CASSQENTGELFF. The CDR3 coding sequence is TGTGCCAGCAGCCAGGAGAACACCGGGGAGCTGTTTTTT.

V is TRBV4-2 and J is TRBJ2-4; D is perhaps TRBD2 (6 bases). The CDR3 extends over 16 amino acids. Germline CDR1 LGHNA, CDR2 YNFKEQ. Between the trimmed V and J ends, which lost 1 base and 1 base, there was a span of 11 bases. The CDR3 reads CASSQGYRGAKNIQYF. In nucleotides, the CDR3 is TGTGCCAGCAGCCAAGGGTATCGGGGGGCCAAAAACATTCAGTACTTC.

The J gene is TRBJ2-7, the V gene TRBV10-3; 10 bases are a match to TRBD1. Germline V gene lookup returns CDR1 ENHRY and CDR2 SYGVKD. The junction had 1 base not matched to a gene; V was cut back by 6 bases and J by 2 bases. There are 13 residues in the CDR3. The CDR3 DNA sequence: TGTGCCATCAGCGGACAGGGGGCCTACGAGCAGTACTTC. It translates to CAISGQGAYEQYF.

The table lists this clone with many counts. CDR3 loop: CASSPSGGRNSPLHF. DNA for the CDR3: TGCGCCAGCAGCCCCTCTGGGGGGAGAAATTCACCCCTCCACTTT. The V call is TRBV5-1, the J call TRBJ1-6, with D perhaps TRBD1 (5 bases). Germline V CDR1 and CDR2: SGHRS, YFSETQ. The CDR3 totals 15 residues. Between the trimmed V and J ends, which lost 4 bases and 7 bases, there was a span of 15 bases.

The CDR3 DNA is TGTGCCAGCAAAGGGGACAACCAAGAGACCCAGTACTTC. It translates to CASKGDNQETQYF. The rearrangement joins TRBV6-1 to TRBJ2-5, with D maybe TRBD1 (6 bases). Trimming took off 7 bases at V and 0 bases at J, with 9 bases between the two ends. The CDR3 spans 13 residues. Germline loops: CDR1 MNHNS, CDR2 SASEGT.

This chain connects TRBV5-4 to TRBJ2-5, with D hard to call. V was cut by 4 bases and J by 1 base, with 5 bases left in between. The CDR3 spans 12 residues. The germline V gene encodes CDR1 SGHNT and CDR2 YYREEE (reference sequence). CDR3 sequence: CASSPSQETQYF. As DNA, the CDR3 is TGTGCCAGCAGCCCGAGCCAAGAGACCCAGTACTTC.

J is TRBJ1-1 and V is TRBV9, with D perhaps matching TRBD1 (6 bases). Trimming left V 0 bases short and J 9 bases short, with 18 bases between. Per germline, CDR1 SGDLS and CDR2 YYNGEE. The CDR3 runs to 15 residues. The chain's CDR3 is CASSVDGGGQTKAFF. The CDR3 nucleotides are TGTGCCAGCAGCGTAGACGGGGGAGGACAGACCAAAGCTTTCTTT.

V gene TRBV2 combines with J gene TRBJ2-5; no reliable D call. The germline V gene encodes CDR1 SNHLY and CDR2 FYNNEI. The CDR3 consists of 10 residues. V was shortened by 4 bases and J by 11 bases, with 8 bases between the two germline ends. CDR3 coding DNA: TGTGCCAGCAGTGCAGCCCTGCAGTACTTC. This translates into CASSAALQYF.

The V gene is TRBV7-8, the J gene TRBJ2-4; tentative D call: TRBD2 (5 bases). This CDR3 contains 17 residues. Germline lookup yields CDR1 SGHVS and CDR2 FQNEAQ. Between the trimmed V and J ends, which lost 6 bases and 4 bases, there was a span of 22 bases. In nucleotides, the CDR3 is TGTGCCAGCAGAAAAGTGGCAGATCTAGCAATAAAAAACATTCAGTACTTC. Its protein is CASRKVADLAIKNIQYF.

In this sample, this clone turned up once. The V gene is TRBV11-1, the J gene TRBJ2-7; D possibly corresponds to TRBD1 (5 bases). The ends were cut back, 3 bases at V and 2 bases at J, with 11 bases in the middle. Per germline, CDR1 SGHAT and CDR2 FQDESV (reference sequence). This CDR3 is 14 amino acids long. CDR3 nucleotide sequence: TGTGCCAGCAGCTTTGGGCAGGGTCCCTACGAGCAGTACTTC. Amino acids: CASSFGQGPYEQYF.

The J gene is TRBJ1-1, the V gene TRBV7-2; D might be TRBD1 (5 bases). Between the trimmed V and J ends, which lost 4 bases and 11 bases, there was a span of 11 bases. CDR1 and CDR2 from the germline V gene are SGHTA and FQGNSA. CDR3 length: 11 residues. The CDR3 spells CASSSPGRAFF. The CDR3 DNA reads TGTGCCAGCAGCTCCCCAGGGAGGGCTTTCTTT.

In its sample, this clone was seen once. The chain couples TRBV7-3 to TRBJ2-2, with 9 bases identical to TRBD2. After removal of 4 bases from V and 3 bases from J, the junction contained 15 bases not matched to a gene. Germline CDR1 SGHTA, CDR2 FQGTGA. This CDR3 has 19 amino acids. The CDR3 protein is CASSYGASGVYGDTGELFF. CDR3 bases: TGTGCCAGCAGCTATGGGGCTAGCGGGGTTTACGGGGACACCGGGGAGCTGTTTTTT.

The chain carries TRBV9 and TRBJ2-7; D unclear. Per germline, CDR1 SGDLS and CDR2 YYNGEE. The CDR3 is made up of 13 amino acids. With 3 bases removed from V and 6 bases from J, the gap between germline ends came to 13 bases. The CDR3 loop is CASSAWINSEQYF. The CDR3 bases are TGTGCCAGCAGCGCTTGGATCAATAGCGAGCAGTACTTC.

Only one count was recorded for this clone. The chain is built from TRBV9 and TRBJ2-2, with D unclear. The length of the CDR3 is 13 residues. The V gene's germline CDR1 is SGDLS and CDR2 YYNGEE. Trimming left V 6 bases short and J 5 bases short, with 11 bases between. The CDR3 bases are TGTGCCAGCACCCCCTTTTTTACCGGGGAGCTGTTTTTT. Protein product: CASTPFFTGELFF.

V and J are TRBV10-3 and TRBJ2-7, with 13 bases aligning to TRBD2. The trim removed 6 bases at V and 2 bases at J, leaving 1 base unmatched. The germline V gene encodes CDR1 ENHRY and CDR2 SYGVKD. The CDR3 consists of 14 residues. DNA of the CDR3: TGTGCCATCAGGGGACTAGCGGGGACCTACGAGCAGTACTTC. It translates to CAIRGLAGTYEQYF.

CDR3 DNA sequence: TGTGCCATCAGTGAGGGCGGGAGGCTAAACAATGAGCAGTTCTTC. Protein sequence: CAISEGGRLNNEQFF. This chain joins TRBV10-3 and TRBJ2-1; 8 nucleotides align to TRBD2. V lost 2 bases, J lost 5 bases, and 5 bases stayed unmatched. Looked up from germline, CDR1 is ENHRY and CDR2 is SYGVKD. The CDR3 is 15 amino acids.

The chain combines TRBV5-1 with TRBJ2-6, with 14 bases identical to TRBD2. Per germline, CDR1 SGHRS and CDR2 YFSETQ. CDR3 size: 19 residues. V was clipped by 4 bases and J by 0 bases; unmatched bases: 6. The chain's CDR3 is CASSPGTSGGVSGANVLTF. In DNA, the CDR3 is TGCGCCAGCAGCCCCGGGACTAGCGGGGGAGTCTCTGGGGCCAACGTCCTGACTTTC.